A single sample is the source of the 27 T cell receptor beta chains below, sequenced in a study of T cell responses to AZD1222 COVID-19 vaccine (dated by TCRdb to the early 2020s). The meaning of the sample's time point label: about 28 days (+/-7) after the second vaccine dose. Library preparation used the immunoSEQ multiplex PCR assay. TCRdb holds this immuneACCESS table with in-frame rearrangements only. Some clones are missing; in checked studies, unresolved V genes explain under half, and the rest has no known cause. The sample table holds 40,000 to 55,000 clones, of which 70% to 90% were seen once. Together, the top ten hold 1.1% of the sample. The sample here was peripheral blood, taken 28 days after the second AZD1222 dose. These receptor sequences come from an adult who received the AZD1222 COVID-19 vaccine.

This clone was detected a few times. This sequence joins TRBV5-8 and TRBJ1-4; D unclear. V gave up 0 bases and J gave up 10 bases, with 13 bases separating them. This CDR3 has 14 amino acids. The V gene's germline CDR1 is SGHTS and CDR2 YDEGEE. CDR3 sequence (DNA): TGTGCCAGCAGCTTGGACTACCCCAACGGAAAACTGTTTTTT. Its protein is CASSLDYPNGKLFF.

V gene TRBV5-1 combines with J gene TRBJ2-1; 15 positions match TRBD2. The CDR3 is 17 residues long. In germline, CDR1 is SGHRS, CDR2 YFSETQ. The junction had 9 bases not matched to a gene; V was cut back by 4 bases and J by 7 bases. This CDR3 reads CASSTLPGTSGRNEQFF. The CDR3 bases are TGCGCCAGCAGCACTCTTCCCGGGACTAGCGGGAGGAATGAGCAGTTCTTC.

The gene calls are TRBV2 and TRBJ1-1; possible D gene TRBD1, 5 bases. The germline V gene has CDR1 SNHLY and CDR2 FYNNEI. V was clipped by 4 bases and J by 0 bases, with 12 bases between them. The CDR3 is 15 amino acids. CDR3 residues: CASSVRGGMNTEAFF. The DNA of the CDR3 is TGTGCCAGCAGTGTGAGGGGCGGGATGAACACTGAAGCTTTCTTT. Using reference TRBV2 and TRBJ1-1 for the parts outside the CDR3, the full variable domain is EPEVTQTPSHQVTQMGQEVILRCVPISNHLYFYWYRQILGQKVEFLVSFYNNEISEKSEIFDDQFSVERPDGSNFTLKIRSTKLEDSAMYFCASSVRGGMNTEAFFGQGTRLTVV.

The chain links TRBV4-3 to TRBJ2-1, with 7 bases fitting TRBD2. The germline V gene has CDR1 LGHNA and CDR2 YSLEER. The CDR3 runs to 15 residues. Trimming removed 0 bases from V and 6 bases from J; junction bases left unmatched: 5. CDR3 region: CASSQEWEGRNEQFF. In DNA, the CDR3 is TGCGCCAGCAGCCAAGAGTGGGAGGGCCGCAATGAGCAGTTCTTC.

This clone was detected once. The rearrangement uses TRBV5-1 and TRBJ2-7; 12 nucleotides agree with TRBD2. The CDR3 extends over 18 amino acids. J gave up 4 bases and V 0 bases, and 11 bases lay outside the gene matches. Germline V lookup: CDR1 SGHRS, CDR2 YFSETQ. CDR3 region: CASSLGGASGRAWYEQYF. CDR3 DNA sequence: TGCGCCAGCAGCTTGGGAGGGGCTAGCGGGAGGGCCTGGTACGAGCAGTACTTC.

The chain joins TRBV6-4 to TRBJ2-1; D possibly corresponds to TRBD2 (6 bases). The CDR3 spans 15 residues. Trimming took 5 bases from V and 0 from J, leaving 11 bases between them. Looked up from germline, CDR1 is MRHNA and CDR2 is SNTAGT. The CDR3 coding sequence is TGTGCCAGCAGTACGGGAGCGAGCTCCTACAATGAGCAGTTCTTC. Translating gives CASSTGASSYNEQFF.

The V call is TRBV5-1, the J call TRBJ1-6, with 7 bases lining up with TRBD1. This CDR3 is 17 amino acids long. After removal of 3 bases from V and 0 bases from J, the junction contained 6 bases not matched to a gene. CDR1 is SGHRS and CDR2 is YFSETQ in the germline V gene. For the CDR3, the DNA is TGCGCCAGCAGCTCAACAGGGGCGAGCTCCTATAATTCACCCCTCCACTTT. Protein sequence: CASSSTGASSYNSPLHF.

The chain uses TRBV2 and TRBJ2-2, with D perhaps TRBD1 or TRBD2 (6 bases each). The CDR3 covers 14 residues. V lost 6 bases and J 3 bases, leaving 11 bases between the germline ends. Germline loops: CDR1 SNHLY, CDR2 FYNNEI. CDR3 coding DNA: TGTGCCAGCAGAGGGGGACTCCACACCGGGGAGCTGTTTTTT. As protein: CASRGGLHTGELFF.

This chain joins TRBV11-2 and TRBJ2-1; D call uncertain. Trimming took 1 base from V and 9 from J, leaving 10 bases between them. Germline V CDR1 and CDR2: SGHAT, FQNNGV. The CDR3 consists of 13 residues. The CDR3 loop reads CASSLVLSSEQFF. The DNA of the CDR3 is TGTGCCAGCAGCTTAGTACTTAGCAGTGAGCAGTTCTTC.

This chain links TRBV7-9 with TRBJ2-1, with 9 bases fitting TRBD2. The CDR3 spans 16 residues. With 3 bases clipped from V and 9 bases from J, the junction kept 12 bases outside the gene matches. Germline CDR1 SEHNR, CDR2 FQNEAQ (reference sequence). The CDR3 DNA reads TGTGCCAGCAGCTTTCCCCCGGCTAGCGGGATCCCTGAGCAGTTCTTC. The encoded protein is CASSFPPASGIPEQFF.

This sequence joins TRBV9 and TRBJ2-2; TRBD2 aligns across 8 bases. The CDR3 is 16 residues long. Germline V CDR1 and CDR2: SGDLS, YYNGEE. With V trimmed by 0 bases and J by 8 bases, 9 bases remained unmatched. CDR3 in amino acids: CASSVDQRELGGELFF. The DNA of the CDR3 is TGTGCCAGCAGCGTAGATCAGCGGGAGTTGGGAGGGGAGCTGTTTTTT.

The genes are TRBV4-3 and TRBJ2-5; 9 bases line up with TRBD1. Looked up from germline, CDR1 is LGHNA and CDR2 is YSLEER. This CDR3 region has 16 residues. The J segment lost 9 bases and the V segment lost 0 bases, leaving 11 bases of the junction unmatched. Written as DNA, the CDR3 is TGCGCCAGCAGCCAAGATTTTTCGACAGGGGGTCTTGCCCAGTACTTC. This sequence encodes CASSQDFSTGGLAQYF.

V and J are TRBV5-5 and TRBJ2-1; D possibly corresponds to TRBD1 (6 bases). CDR3 length equals 15 residues. The V gene's germline CDR1 is SGHKS and CDR2 YYEKEE (reference sequence). The V end was cut by 0 bases, the J end by 5 bases, with 12 bases between. In DNA, the CDR3 is TGTGCCAGCAGCTTGGTCCCAGGGGCCCACAATGAGCAGTTCTTC. Residues: CASSLVPGAHNEQFF.

V gene TRBV5-1 combines with J gene TRBJ2-2; 8 bases match TRBD2. V shed 4 bases, J shed 2 bases, and the junction held 10 bases outside the gene matches. The length of the CDR3 is 17 residues. Germline loops: CDR1 SGHRS, CDR2 YFSETQ. The CDR3 here is CASSPTSSGTNTGELFF. CDR3 coding DNA: TGCGCCAGCAGCCCCACGAGTAGCGGGACTAACACCGGGGAGCTGTTTTTT.

The chain carries TRBV2 and TRBJ1-5; a possible D gene is TRBD1 (6 bases). Trimming took off 3 bases at V and 7 bases at J, with 10 bases between the two ends. There are 13 residues in the CDR3. CDR1 and CDR2 (germline): SNHLY, FYNNEI. CDR3 sequence (DNA): TGTGCCAGCAGTGATGAGGGGGGGCAGCCCCAGCATTTT. Protein product: CASSDEGGQPQHF. The entire variable domain, with the rest obtained from reference TRBV2 and TRBJ1-5, is as follows: EPEVTQTPSHQVTQMGQEVILRCVPISNHLYFYWYRQILGQKVEFLVSFYNNEISEKSEIFDDQFSVERPDGSNFTLKIRSTKLEDSAMYFCASSDEGGQPQHFGDGTRLSIL.

The chain joins TRBV3-1 (or the pseudogene TRBV3-2) to TRBJ1-1; 7 bases fit TRBD1. Germline V gene lookup returns CDR1 LGHDT and CDR2 YNNKEL (reference sequence). J gave up 5 bases and V 4 bases, and 4 bases lay outside the gene matches. The CDR3 contains 13 residues. CDR3 loop: CASSPTGFTEAFF. The CDR3, as DNA: TGTGCCAGCAGCCCGACAGGGTTTACTGAAGCTTTCTTT.

The rearrangement links TRBV28 to TRBJ2-1, with TRBD1 matching over 10 bases. CDR3 length equals 16 residues. Looked up from germline, CDR1 is MDHEN and CDR2 is SYDVKM. V gave up 6 bases and J gave up 9 bases; unmatched junction bases: 14. The CDR3 loop is CASRKTGTGDYGEQFF. The CDR3 bases are TGTGCCAGCAGAAAAACCGGGACAGGGGATTACGGTGAGCAGTTCTTC.

This clone was seen only once. The gene calls are TRBV4-3 and TRBJ2-1, with 14 positions matching TRBD2. Germline V gives CDR1 LGHNA, CDR2 YSLEER. V lost 6 bases to trimming and J lost 7 bases; unmatched junction nucleotides: 5. The CDR3 has 15 amino acids. In nucleotides, the CDR3 is TGCGCCAGCAGACCCGGGACTAGCGGGGGAAATGAGCAGTTCTTC. Encoded protein: CASRPGTSGGNEQFF.

The chain joins TRBV12-3 or TRBV12-4 to TRBJ2-7; D is possibly TRBD2 (6 bases). The CDR3 runs to 13 residues. The ends were cut back, 1 base at V and 2 bases at J, with 6 bases in the middle. CDR3 region: CASSLGLAYEQYF. The CDR3 nucleotides are TGTGCCAGCAGTTTAGGACTAGCCTACGAGCAGTACTTC.

The chain links TRBV5-6 to TRBJ2-7; no clear D. V was trimmed by 4 bases and J by 4 bases, leaving 12 bases between them. This CDR3 comprises 13 residues. Germline V gene sequence: CDR1 SGHDT, CDR2 YYEEEE. Here the CDR3 reads CASSLRHQYEQYF. The CDR3, as DNA: TGTGCCAGCAGCCTACGGCACCAATACGAGCAGTACTTC.

The V and J genes are TRBV7-9 and TRBJ1-5; D possibly corresponds to TRBD1 (6 bases). Trimming cost V 7 bases and J 2 bases, with 12 bases left between them. Germline CDR1 and CDR2: SEHNR and FQNEAQ (reference sequence). This CDR3 is built from 14 residues. As DNA, the CDR3 is TGTGCCAGCACCCGGGGGGCGGGCAATCAGCCCCAGCATTTT. This sequence encodes CASTRGAGNQPQHF.

This chain uses TRBV2 with TRBJ2-7; D is unclear. Trimming stripped 7 bases from V and 2 bases from J, with 12 bases between. This CDR3 comprises 13 residues. Looked up from germline, CDR1 is SNHLY and CDR2 is FYNNEI. CDR3 sequence reads: CASTGHWAYEQYF. The CDR3 DNA follows: TGTGCCAGCACCGGCCACTGGGCCTACGAGCAGTACTTC.

The V call is TRBV6-5, the J call TRBJ1-6, with D unclear. Germline V CDR1 and CDR2: MNHEY, SVGAGI. V lost 6 bases to trimming and J lost 7 bases, with 10 bases between them. This CDR3 comprises 13 residues. Here the CDR3 reads CASSQARNSPLHF. Here the CDR3 DNA reads TGTGCCAGCAGCCAGGCCCGAAATTCACCCCTCCACTTT.

The chain carries TRBV4-1 and TRBJ2-7, with 10 bases matching TRBD1. This CDR3 region has 16 residues. After removal of 1 base from V and 4 bases from J, the junction contained 7 bases not matched to a gene. In germline, CDR1 is MGHRA, CDR2 YSYEKL. CDR3 nucleotide sequence: TGCGCCAGCAGCCAAGTCATGGACAGGGGGTATTACGAGCAGTACTTC. Protein: CASSQVMDRGYYEQYF.

The chain recombines TRBV6-5 with TRBJ2-1; TRBD2 matches at 8 bases. The V gene end was trimmed by 8 bases and the J gene end by 6 bases; junction bases not matched to a gene: 9. Germline loops: CDR1 MNHEY, CDR2 SVGAGI. CDR3 size: 14 residues. In nucleotides, the CDR3 is TGTGCCAGCTCAGTAGCGGGACCCCCCAATGAGCAGTTCTTC. Protein: CASSVAGPPNEQFF.

This clone was found once. This chain links TRBV5-1 with TRBJ2-3, with a weak D call TRBD2 (7 bases). CDR3 length equals 13 residues. CDR1 and CDR2 from the germline V gene are SGHRS and YFSETQ. V gave up 4 bases and J gave up 6 bases, with 12 bases separating them. CDR3 bases: TGCGCCAGCAGCCCGGGGGGCAGGGATACGCAGTATTTT. Translating it yields CASSPGGRDTQYF.

The genes are TRBV7-2 and TRBJ1-2; no clear D gene. V was trimmed by 1 base and J by 4 bases, leaving 7 bases between them. This CDR3 contains 13 residues. Looked up from germline, CDR1 is SGHTA and CDR2 is FQGNSA. CDR3 in DNA: TGTGCCAGCAGCTTAGGAGCATTCTATGGCTACACCTTC. It encodes CASSLGAFYGYTF. Complete variable domain (other parts from reference TRBV7-2 and TRBJ1-2): GAGVSQSPSNKVTEKGKDVELRCDPISGHTALYWYRQSLGQGLEFLIYFQGNSAPDKSGLPSDRFSAERTGGSVSTLTIQRTQQEDSAVYLCASSLGAFYGYTFGSGTRLTVV.